This T cell receptor beta chain originates from a study of blood T cell repertoires in COVID-19. Across the study: T cells, B-cell-depleted T cells, or PBMCs provided the cDNA or gDNA that served as material.

V gave up 0 bases and J gave up 6 bases; unmatched junction bases: 7. CDR3 length equals 15 residues. Germline V gene sequence: CDR1 SGHRS, CDR2 YFSETQ. Authors' analysis steps: It was from reference gene primer amplification that nucleated cell counts were estimated. The table came from immunoSEQ multiplex PCR; TCRdb's copy has only in-frame clones and leaves some out. That table supplies the V and J calls and clone size; D and trimming were determined from the DNA. This table holds roughly 260,000 clones, more than 75% found once. The specimen sequenced was PBMCs or T cells enriched from blood (not recorded which). The chain recombines TRBV5-1 with TRBJ2-3, with TRBD1 identical over 7 bases. This TCR was recovered from a woman aged 18-29 years who had recovered from COVID-19. The CDR3 DNA reads TGCGCCAGCAGCTTGGACAGGGGAAAAAGGGATACGCAGTATTTT. Protein sequence: CASSLDRGKRDTQYF. Full variable domain (outside the CDR3, taken from reference TRBV5-1 and TRBJ2-3): KAGVTQTPRYLIKTRGQQVTLSCSPISGHRSVSWYQQTPGQGLQFLFEYFSETQRNKGNFPGRFSGRQFSNSRSEMNVSTLELGDSALYLCASSLDRGKRDTQYFGPGTRLTVL.